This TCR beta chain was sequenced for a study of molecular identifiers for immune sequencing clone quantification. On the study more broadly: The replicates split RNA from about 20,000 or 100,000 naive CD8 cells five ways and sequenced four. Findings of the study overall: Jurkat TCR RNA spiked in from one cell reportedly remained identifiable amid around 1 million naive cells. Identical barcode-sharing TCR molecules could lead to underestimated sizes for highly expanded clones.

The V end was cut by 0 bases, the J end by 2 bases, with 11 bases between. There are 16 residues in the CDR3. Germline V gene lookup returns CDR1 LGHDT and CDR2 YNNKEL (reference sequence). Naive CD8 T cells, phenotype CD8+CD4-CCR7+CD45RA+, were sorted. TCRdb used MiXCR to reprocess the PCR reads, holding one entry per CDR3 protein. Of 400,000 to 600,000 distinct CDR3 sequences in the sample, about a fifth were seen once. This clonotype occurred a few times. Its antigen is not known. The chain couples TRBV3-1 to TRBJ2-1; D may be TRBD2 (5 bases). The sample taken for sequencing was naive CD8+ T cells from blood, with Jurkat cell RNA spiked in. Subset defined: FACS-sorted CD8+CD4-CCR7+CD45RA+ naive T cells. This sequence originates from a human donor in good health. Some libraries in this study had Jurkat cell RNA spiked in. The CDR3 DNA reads TGTGCCAGCAGCCAAGAGCGAGCGGCCACCTACAATGAGCAGTTCTTC. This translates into CASSQERAATYNEQFF.